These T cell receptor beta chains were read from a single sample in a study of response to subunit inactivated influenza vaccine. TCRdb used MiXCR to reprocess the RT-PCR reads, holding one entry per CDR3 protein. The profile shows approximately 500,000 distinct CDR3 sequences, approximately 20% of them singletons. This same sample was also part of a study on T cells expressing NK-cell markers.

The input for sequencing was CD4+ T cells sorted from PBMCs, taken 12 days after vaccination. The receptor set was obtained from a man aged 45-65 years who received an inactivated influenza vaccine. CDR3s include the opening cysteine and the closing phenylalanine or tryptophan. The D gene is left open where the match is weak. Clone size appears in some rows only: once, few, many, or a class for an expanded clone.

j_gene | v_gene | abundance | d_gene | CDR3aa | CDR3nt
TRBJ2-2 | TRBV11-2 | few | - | CASSLRQVANTGELFF | TGTGCCAGCAGCCTAAGACAGGTCGCGAACACCGGGGAGCTGTTTTTT
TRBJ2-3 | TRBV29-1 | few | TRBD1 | CSGTGVGTDTQYF | TGCAGCGGGACAGGGGTCGGCACAGATACGCAGTATTTT
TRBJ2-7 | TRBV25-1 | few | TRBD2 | CASGVAGYEQYF | TGTGCCAGCGGGGTAGCGGGCTACGAGCAGTACTTC
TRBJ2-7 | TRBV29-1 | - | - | CSVDAGPSYEQYF | TGCAGCGTTGATGCAGGGCCTTCCTACGAGCAGTACTTC
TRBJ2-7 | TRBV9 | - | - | CASSVESSSYEQYF | TGTGCCAGCAGCGTAGAGTCAAGTTCCTACGAGCAGTACTTC
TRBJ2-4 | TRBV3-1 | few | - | CASSYRDSGIQYF | TGTGCCAGCAGCTACAGGGATTCGGGCATTCAGTACTTC
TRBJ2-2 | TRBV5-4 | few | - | CASSLVRGPTGELFF | TGTGCCAGCAGCTTGGTGCGGGGGCCTACCGGGGAGCTGTTTTTT
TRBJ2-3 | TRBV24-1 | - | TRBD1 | CATSDSDRADTQYF | TGTGCCACCAGTGATTCGGACAGGGCAGATACGCAGTATTTT
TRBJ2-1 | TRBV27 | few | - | CASSQTGRAYNEQFF | TGTGCCAGCAGTCAAACGGGGCGGGCGTACAATGAGCAGTTCTTC
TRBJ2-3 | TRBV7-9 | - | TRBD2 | CASSLGRAGNTDTQYF | TGTGCCAGCAGCTTAGGGAGAGCGGGAAACACAGATACGCAGTATTTT
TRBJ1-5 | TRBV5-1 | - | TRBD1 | CASSSDRGEPQHF | TGTGCCAGCAGCTCGGACAGGGGGGAGCCCCAGCATTTT
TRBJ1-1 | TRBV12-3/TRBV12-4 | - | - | CASSFWGADTEAFF | TGTGCCAGCAGTTTTTGGGGCGCGGACACTGAAGCTTTCTTT
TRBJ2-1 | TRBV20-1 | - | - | CSASSNEQFF | TGCAGTGCCTCTAGCAATGAGCAGTTCTTC
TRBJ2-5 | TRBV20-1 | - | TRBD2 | CSASVGRAGWETQYF | TGCAGTGCTAGCGTCGGGAGGGCCGGTTGGGAGACCCAGTACTTC
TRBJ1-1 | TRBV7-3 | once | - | CASAADMNTEAFF | TGTGCCAGCGCGGCCGATATGAACACTGAAGCTTTCTTT
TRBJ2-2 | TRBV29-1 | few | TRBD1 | CSVRDRVNTGELFF | TGCAGCGTTCGTGACAGGGTGAACACCGGGGAGCTGTTTTTT
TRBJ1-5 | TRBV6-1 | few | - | CASSDREYQPQHF | TGTGCCAGCAGTGACAGGGAATATCAGCCCCAGCATTTT
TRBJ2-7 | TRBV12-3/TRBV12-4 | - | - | CASSLRRATKNEQYF | TGTGCCAGCAGTTTAAGGCGGGCCACTAAAAACGAGCAGTACTTC
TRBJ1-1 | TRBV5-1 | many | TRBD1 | CASSRQGRSTEAFF | TGCGCCAGCAGCCGACAGGGAAGGAGCACTGAAGCTTTCTTT
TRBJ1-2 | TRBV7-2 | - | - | CASSLSGPNYYGYTF | TGTGCCAGCAGCTTATCCGGCCCAAATTACTATGGCTACACCTTC
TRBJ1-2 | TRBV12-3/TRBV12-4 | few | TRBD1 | CASTLGQGAYGYTF | TGTGCCAGCACCCTTGGACAGGGGGCCTATGGCTACACCTTC
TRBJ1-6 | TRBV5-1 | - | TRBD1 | CASNRGQENSPLHF | TGCGCCAGTAACCGGGGACAGGAGAATTCACCCCTCCACTTT
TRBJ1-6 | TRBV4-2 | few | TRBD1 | CASSLQGEINSPLHF | TGTGCCAGCAGCCTCCAGGGGGAGATTAATTCACCCCTCCACTTT
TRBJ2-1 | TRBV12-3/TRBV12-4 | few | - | CASSLGQRNNEQFF | TGTGCCAGCAGTTTGGGCCAGAGAAACAATGAGCAGTTCTTC